This T cell receptor beta chain was retrieved from a study of tumor-infiltrating lymphocytes in localized non-small cell lung cancer. CDR1 LNHDA and CDR2 SQIVND come from the germline V gene (reference sequence). The CDR3 extends over 16 amino acids. V was cut by 5 bases and J by 2 bases, with 19 bases left in between. Clones were read by immunoSEQ multiplex PCR, and TCRdb kept only the in-frame ones, dropping some. The top ten clones hold about 17% of a sample with about 6,700 clones, around 78% of them seen once. Source material: uninvolved lung tissue not adjacent to the tumor. V and J are TRBV19 and TRBJ2-7; a weak D match, TRBD1 (6 bases). The TCR originated in a human donor with non-small cell lung cancer. DNA for the CDR3: TGTGCCAGTAGTTTCTCCTTGGGGGACAAACCCTACGAGCAGTACTTC. This translates into CASSFSLGDKPYEQYF. The complete variable domain, with remaining parts taken from reference TRBV19 and TRBJ2-7, reads DGGITQSPKYLFRKEGQNVTLSCEQNLNHDAMYWYRQDPGQGLRLIYYSQIVNDFQKGDIAEGYSVSREKKESFPLTVTSAQKNPTAFYLCASSFSLGDKPYEQYFGPGTRLTVT.